Listed below are T cell receptor beta chains from one sample, sequenced in a study of T cells in Graves' hyperthyroidism and ophthalmopathy. TCRdb re-called the multiplex PCR reads with MiXCR, one entry per CDR3 protein. This sample has 640,000 or so distinct CDR3 sequences, with 14% found just once. Source material: blood. The source is a woman aged 18-30 years with Graves' ophthalmopathy. Both conserved end residues are part of each CDR3. Each record gives: D gene, J gene, V gene, clone size, CDR3 DNA, CDR3 protein. D genes are given only for firm matches. Clone sizes are given selectively: once, few, many, or a class where the clone is expanded.

>-|TRBJ1-1|TRBV5-1|many
TGCGCCAGCAGCTTGATCCCGTGGTTTGAAGCTTTCTTT
CASSLIPWFEAFF
>-|TRBJ1-2|TRBV19|many
TGTGCCACCAAGGCTTGGGATTTCTATGGCTACACCTTC
CATKAWDFYGYTF
>-|TRBJ2-5|TRBV2|many
TGTGCCAGCCATCCGGGTAGGAGAGGGGTGGGAGAGACCCAGTACTTC
CASHPGRRGVGETQYF
>-|TRBJ2-1|TRBV11-2|many
TGTGCCAGCAGCTTGGTCGTCGTTAGACGGGGTAGCAATGAGCAGTTCTTC
CASSLVVVRRGSNEQFF
>-|TRBJ1-2|TRBV28|many
TGTGCCAGCAGTGAGTCGACAGCCTATGGCTACACCTTC
CASSESTAYGYTF
>-|TRBJ1-1|TRBV30|many
TGTGCCTGGAGTGTAGGGCACGAGAACACTGAAGCTTTCTTT
CAWSVGHENTEAFF
>-|TRBJ2-2|TRBV6-2/TRBV6-3|few
TGTGCCAGCAGTTACTCCGGGACAAAGCTGTTTTTT
CASSYSGTKLFF
>-|TRBJ1-6|TRBV7-8|many
TGTGCCAGCAGCTTACGCTGGACGGATCATAATTCACCCCTCCACTTT
CASSLRWTDHNSPLHF
>TRBD2|TRBJ2-3|TRBV12-3/TRBV12-4|many
TGTGCCAGCAACATACTAGCGGGAGGAGAGGGAGATACGCAGTATTTT
CASNILAGGEGDTQYF
>-|TRBJ1-2|TRBV7-9|many
TGTGCCAGCAGCTCCAGGGACTATGGCTACACCTTC
CASSSRDYGYTF
>-|TRBJ2-1|TRBV2|many
TGTGCCAGCAGACGTGGGGGAGGAGGTTCGGGAAATGAGCAGTTCTTC
CASRRGGGGSGNEQFF
>TRBD2|TRBJ2-3|TRBV7-8|many
TGTGCCAGCAGCTTAGGTCGGTGGCGGGAGGAGCCAGATACGCAGTATTTT
CASSLGRWREEPDTQYF
>TRBD2|TRBJ2-1|TRBV6-5|-
TGTGCCAGCAGTTACGGGACTAACCCCTCCAATGAGCAGTTCTTC
CASSYGTNPSNEQFF
>-|TRBJ2-7|TRBV28|many
TGTGCCAGCAGGTCCGGGACGTGGTACTTC
CASRSGTWYF
>-|TRBJ1-2|TRBV15|-
TGTGCCACCAGCAGAGGGTACGATGGCTACACCTTC
CATSRGYDGYTF
>-|TRBJ2-7|TRBV6-1|many
TGTGCCAGTTTGGGGACTGTCTACGAGCAGTACTTC
CASLGTVYEQYF
>-|TRBJ2-7|TRBV20-1|-
TGCAGTGCTGACGGTTCCCCAGCGGAGTTATCTTACGAGCAGTACTTC
CSADGSPAELSYEQYF
>TRBD2|TRBJ2-2|TRBV2|many
TGTGCCAGCAGTGATTTGCTAGCGGGAGCCACCGGGGAGCTGTTTTTT
CASSDLLAGATGELFF
>TRBD1|TRBJ1-2|TRBV27|-
TGTGCCAGCAGTAGACCCGGGACAGGGGGAATGTATGGCTACACCTTC
CASSRPGTGGMYGYTF
>TRBD2|TRBJ2-2|TRBV4-2|-
TGTGCCAGCAGCCAAGACACTAGCGGGAGAGACACCGGGGAGCTGTTTTTT
CASSQDTSGRDTGELFF
>-|TRBJ2-1|TRBV5-6|-
TGTGCCAGCAGCTTTACAGGGTACGAGCAGTTCTTC
CASSFTGYEQFF
>-|TRBJ2-2|TRBV27|few
TGTGCCAGCAGTTCTTGGCGGGAGAACACCGGGGAGCTGTTTTTT
CASSSWRENTGELFF
>TRBD2|TRBJ2-5|TRBV27|many
TGTGCCAGCAGTTTAGAGTTTGTAGTTAGGCTAGCGGAAACCGCCTTTCGGGAGACCCAGTACTTC
CASSLEFVVRLAETAFRETQYF
>-|TRBJ2-5|TRBV5-1|few
TGCGCCAGCAGAACCGGGACGGCAGGGCCCCAAGAGACCCAGTACTTC
CASRTGTAGPQETQYF
>-|TRBJ2-1|TRBV9|-
TGTGCCAGCAGCGTAGGACAGTACTCTTACAATGAGCAGTTCTTC
CASSVGQYSYNEQFF
>TRBD1|TRBJ1-2|TRBV27|many
TGTGCCAGCAGTCTCATACAGGGGGGCTCCTATGGCTACACCTTC
CASSLIQGGSYGYTF
>TRBD1|TRBJ1-2|TRBV20-1|many
TGCAGTGCTAGAGATCACGGGACAGGGGTTAGCTATGGCTACACCTTC
CSARDHGTGVSYGYTF
>-|TRBJ2-7|TRBV6-5|many
TGTGCCAGCAGTTACTTCACAGGCAAGACCTACGAGCAGTACTTC
CASSYFTGKTYEQYF